The rows below give T cell receptor beta chains drawn from one sample of a study of T-cell reconstitution after alpha-beta-depleted transplantation in children. TCRdb reprocessed the PCR reads via MiXCR and lists one record per CDR3 protein. The sample gives about a million distinct CDR3 sequences, about 26% of which show up once; about 28% is in the top ten. The sample consisted of PBMCs, mostly from graft donor cells, taken 360 days after TCRalphabeta/CD19-depleted stem cell transplant. The receptors stem from a boy under three years old who had a stem cell transplant for SCID, so the T cells may come from the graft donor. The CDR3 runs from the conserved cysteine through the conserved F or W. A D gene is named only where the DNA matches it firmly. Expanded clones get a size class; other rows say once, few or many, or leave the size out.

V: TRBV12-3/TRBV12-4
size: NA
J: TRBJ2-3
D: NA
DNA: TGTGCCAGCATTTTCGGCAGAATCCTCACAGATACGCAGTATTTT
CDR3: CASIFGRILTDTQYF

V: TRBV28
size: NA
J: TRBJ2-3
D: TRBD2
DNA: TGTGCCAGCACCCGCGGCTTGACTAGCGGGGGCACCATCGATAGCACAGATACGCAGTATTTT
CDR3: CASTRGLTSGGTIDSTDTQYF

V: TRBV5-6
size: NA
J: TRBJ2-7
D: TRBD2
DNA: TGTGCCAGCAGCTTGGGCGTTTGGGAGGGCTACGAGCAGTACTTC
CDR3: CASSLGVWEGYEQYF

V: TRBV9
size: NA
J: TRBJ2-7
D: TRBD2
DNA: TGTGCCAGCAGCGCCCGGACTGGCACCGGGACTAAAAACGAGCAGTACTTC
CDR3: CASSARTGTGTKNEQYF

V: TRBV5-1
size: NA
J: TRBJ1-1
D: NA
DNA: TGCGCCAGCAGCCCTGAGCTAGGCACTGAAGCTTTCTTT
CDR3: CASSPELGTEAFF

V: TRBV3-1
size: few
J: TRBJ2-2
D: NA
DNA: TGTGCCAGCAGCCGCGTTCTCCCCGGGGAGCTGTTTTTT
CDR3: CASSRVLPGELFF

V: TRBV3-1
size: few
J: TRBJ2-4
D: TRBD1
DNA: TGTGCCAGCAGCGCCTCTACAGGGGTCAAAAACATTCAGTACTTC
CDR3: CASSASTGVKNIQYF

V: TRBV20-1
size: NA
J: TRBJ1-1
D: NA
DNA: TGCAGTGCTAGAGATTTTCTTAGGGATGGTGAAGCTTTCTTT
CDR3: CSARDFLRDGEAFF

V: TRBV10-3
size: NA
J: TRBJ2-2
D: TRBD1
DNA: TGTGCCATCAGCCGGGACAGGGTGAACACCGGGGAGCTGTTTTTT
CDR3: CAISRDRVNTGELFF

V: TRBV5-1
size: NA
J: TRBJ2-5
D: TRBD2
DNA: TGCGCCAGCAGAACTAGCGTCCAAGAGACCCAGTACTTC
CDR3: CASRTSVQETQYF

V: TRBV20-1
size: NA
J: TRBJ2-5
D: NA
DNA: TGCAGTGCGCCGTGGGCAGGGACGGCAGAGACCCAGTACTTC
CDR3: CSAPWAGTAETQYF

V: TRBV6-1
size: NA
J: TRBJ1-5
D: TRBD1
DNA: TGTGCCAGCAAACTGACAGGGTTCTCGGGCAATCAGCCCCAGCATTTT
CDR3: CASKLTGFSGNQPQHF

V: TRBV6-2/TRBV6-3
size: NA
J: TRBJ2-1
D: NA
DNA: TGTGCCAGCAGTTACTCGGGTGGGGACCGCGGCAATGAGCAGTTCTTC
CDR3: CASSYSGGDRGNEQFF

V: TRBV19
size: few
J: TRBJ2-7
D: TRBD2
DNA: TGTGCCAGTAGTGTGTCCAGCCCGGGACTAGCGGGGTATGAGCAGTACTTC
CDR3: CASSVSSPGLAGYEQYF

V: TRBV12-3/TRBV12-4
size: few
J: TRBJ1-2
D: TRBD1
DNA: TGTGCCAGCAGTCCCCGGACAGGGGGAGATGGCTACACCTTC
CDR3: CASSPRTGGDGYTF

V: TRBV9
size: NA
J: TRBJ2-7
D: NA
DNA: TGTGCCAGCAGCGTAGCAACTAATGGGCGCGAGCAGTACTTC
CDR3: CASSVATNGREQYF

V: TRBV30
size: few
J: TRBJ2-1
D: TRBD2
DNA: TGTGCCTGGAGTCGCGATCGGACTAGCTTTGGCTACAATGAGCAGTTCTTC
CDR3: CAWSRDRTSFGYNEQFF

V: TRBV5-6
size: NA
J: TRBJ2-5
D: NA
DNA: TGTGCCAGCAGCCACACTCGAACTGGGGGAGAGACCCAGTACTTC
CDR3: CASSHTRTGGETQYF